The entry that follows covers one TCR beta chain sequence. Its antigen is currently unknown. The source of the sample is a study of monozygotic twins with inflammatory bowel disease. CDR3 size: 14 residues. General study findings and limits: It was in IBD patients that TCRbeta diversity (inverse Simpson) was lower than in healthy co-twins.

Blood (approximately 2.7 ml) was collected from every donor individually. UMIs that included a 6-nucleotide sample barcode were added by template switching, which took place during cDNA synthesis. TCRdb re-called the 5' RACE reads, yielding one record per CDR3 amino acid sequence without DNA. This specimen shows a few hundred thousand distinct CDR3 sequences; the ten leading clones hold 2.5% to 3%. Sequenced material: blood. This TCR was recovered from a human donor with ulcerative colitis or Crohn's disease, or a healthy co-twin of an affected twin (not recorded which). V is TRBV12-3 or TRBV12-4 and J is TRBJ1-5; the D gene TCRdb calls, TRBD1, cannot be checked with no DNA. CDR3 amino acids: CASSLTGNNQPQHF.